This TCR beta chain was identified in a study of T cell responses to AZD1222 COVID-19 vaccine. The germline gives CDR1 MNHEY, CDR2 SMNVEV (reference sequence). The CDR3 has 15 amino acids. The V segment lost 5 bases and the J segment 4 bases; nucleotides outside the gene matches: 9. General study findings and limits: Sampled repertoires all dated from after the peak T cell response. The study reported that nearly half of spike-specific TCRs target unmutated variant regions.

With respect to this clone: What it binds is unknown.

TCRdb's copy holds only in-frame clones and misses some; the assay was immunoSEQ multiplex PCR. This table holds more than 150,000 clones, just over 90% found once. The source is an adult in good health. The starting material was peripheral blood, obtained on day 0 of AZD1222 vaccination. V is TRBV27 and J is TRBJ1-2; 8 nucleotides align to TRBD1. DNA for the CDR3: TGTGCCAGCAGTACCGCCGGACAGGGAAGCTATGGCTACACCTTC. It is translated as CASSTAGQGSYGYTF.